This T cell receptor beta chain was profiled in a study of cytomegalovirus exposure and HLA in healthy donors. Points on this clone: Its antigen is undetermined.

The method was immunoSEQ multiplex PCR; TCRdb's version includes in-frame clones alone and lacks a portion of them. This table holds fewer than 250,000 clones, approximately 83% found once. Points from the study as a whole: Among TCR beta chains, those listed as cytomegalovirus-associated numbered around 180.

This sequence was found in a woman in her 30s in good health and CMV-seropositive. What was sequenced was PBMCs.

The CDR3 DNA is TGTGCCAGTAATAGGTGGCGGGAGCGTACCGGGGAGCTGTTTTTT. It encodes CASNRWRERTGELFF. The chain joins TRBV19 to TRBJ2-2; 7 nucleotides agree with TRBD2. V dropped 7 bases and J dropped 5; count of bases not matched to a gene: 10. The CDR3 loop spans 15 amino acids. The germline V gene has CDR1 LNHDA and CDR2 SQIVND (reference sequence). Combining the CDR3 with reference TRBV19 and TRBJ2-2 gives the whole variable domain DGGITQSPKYLFRKEGQNVTLSCEQNLNHDAMYWYRQDPGQGLRLIYYSQIVNDFQKGDIAEGYSVSREKKESFPLTVTSAQKNPTAFYLCASNRWRERTGELFFGEGSRLTVL.